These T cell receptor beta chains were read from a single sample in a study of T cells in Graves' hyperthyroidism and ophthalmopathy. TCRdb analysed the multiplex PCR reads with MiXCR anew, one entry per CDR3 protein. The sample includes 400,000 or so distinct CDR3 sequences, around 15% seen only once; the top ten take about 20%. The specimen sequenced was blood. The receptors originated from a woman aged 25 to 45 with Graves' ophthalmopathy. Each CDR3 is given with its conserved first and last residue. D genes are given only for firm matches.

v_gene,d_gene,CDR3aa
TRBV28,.,CASSAPLGFISYEQYF
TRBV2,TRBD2,CASSESIGVAGSDTQYF
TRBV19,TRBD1,CATRGTGNTGELFF
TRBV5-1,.,CASSYFTVLAQETQYF
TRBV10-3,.,CAISRAHGGRDQETQYF
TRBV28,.,CASSPTSGNTIYF
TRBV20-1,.,CSARAGNVYNEQFF
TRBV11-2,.,CASREGNTIYF
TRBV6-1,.,CASGKPGLYTEAFF
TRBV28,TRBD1,CASSSTGTGDSYEQYF
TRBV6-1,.,CASSDSIDGSYNQPQHF
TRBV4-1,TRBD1,CASSQDATGRYYEQYF
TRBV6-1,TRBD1,CASSSGGGRCTF
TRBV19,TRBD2,CASSIAAGVYNEQFF
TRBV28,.,CASLRGGLSNQPQHF
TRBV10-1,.,CASSPENTGELFF
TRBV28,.,CASSPRGLGAGSLGGFFGTDTQYF
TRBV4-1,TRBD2,CASSPGLAGDPREQYF
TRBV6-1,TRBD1,CASSRQGFEHTEAFF
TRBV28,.,CASSGLTSLNTEAFF
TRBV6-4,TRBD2,CASSPDSGDPDTQYF
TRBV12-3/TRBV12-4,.,CASSLRYPRDLVGNTIYF
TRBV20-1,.,CSARDLKGSTYEQYF
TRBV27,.,CASSLSGGHTGELFF
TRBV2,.,CASSEAYSNGYTF
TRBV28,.,CASSRGGRSQPQHF
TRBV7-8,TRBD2,CASSPGGDWSYNEQFF
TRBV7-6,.,CASSLAGGIDTQYF
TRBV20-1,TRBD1,CSAEPGGGHEQYF
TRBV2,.,CASLKGLSTDTQYF
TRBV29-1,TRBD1,CSVGDRVNYEQYF
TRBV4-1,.,CASSPLVGFYEQYF
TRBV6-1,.,CASSEHRRKPYGYTF
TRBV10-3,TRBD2,CAIGTSGGSGDQFF
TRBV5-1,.,CASSLGFGPVSSYEQYF
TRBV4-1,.,CASSQGNPNQPQHF
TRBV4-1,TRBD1,CASSHTTGGNTIYF
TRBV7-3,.,CASSKIQGEEAFF
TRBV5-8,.,CASSFLAGNTEAFF
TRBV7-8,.,CASSLVGGLGDTQYF
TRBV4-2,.,CASSQGGISLSSYNEQFF
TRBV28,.,CASGRDSLSSYEQYF
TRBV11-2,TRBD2,CASSLHLAGVTGELFF
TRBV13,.,CANRRDRIETQYF
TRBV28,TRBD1,CASSLSPGQGGQYF
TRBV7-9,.,CASSFARGIGEKLFF
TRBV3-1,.,CASSQFGGLAFF
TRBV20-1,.,CSARDLQQSSYNEQFF
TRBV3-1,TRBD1,CASTVTGVATEAFF
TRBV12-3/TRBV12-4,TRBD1,CASRTGTGIPGELFF
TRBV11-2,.,CASSLESGSNSPLHF
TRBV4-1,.,CASSQGPATNEKLFF
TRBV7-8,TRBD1,CASSATGSGYGYTF
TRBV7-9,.,CASSFFSGPDTQYF